This paragraph reports one T cell receptor beta chain. This sample was included in a study of cytomegalovirus exposure and HLA in healthy donors. 13 Jbeta primers and 60 Vbeta primers were used for the PCR. Sequencing used immunoSEQ multiplex PCR; TCRdb keeps in-frame clones, though not all of them. Here the sample table reports around 140,000 clones. Trimming at V came to 5 bases and at J to 5 bases, leaving 7 bases not matched to a gene. Per the germline V gene, CDR1 is MNHNY and CDR2 is SVGAGI (reference sequence). This CDR3 has 14 residues. Sequenced: PBMCs. The chain employs TRBV6-6 and TRBJ2-5; 8 nucleotides line up with TRBD2. This clonotype was obtained from a male donor in good health and CMV-seronegative. In nucleotides, the CDR3 is TGTGCCAGCAGTCCCCGCGGGGGGAGGGAGACCCAGTACTTC. Translated, it gives CASSPRGGRETQYF.